This TCR beta chain was profiled in a study of T cells in Graves' hyperthyroidism and ophthalmopathy. Study summary: Upon initial diagnosis and before any treatment, peripheral blood was collected. Study results and caveats: Expanded thyroid clonotypes (above 0.001) were mostly also found in blood. Before onset, by a median of around six months, the model predicted ophthalmopathy.

On this clonotype: The antigen remains undetermined.

V lost 6 bases, J lost 0 bases, and 12 bases stayed unmatched. Germline V gene data show CDR1 as DFQATT and CDR2 as SNEGSKA (reference sequence). The CDR3 consists of 17 residues. It was RNA transcripts that yielded the amplified TCR beta CDR3 regions. HTBI primers were the set used in a first-round RT-PCR of the TCR CDR3. A single record per CDR3 protein comes from TCRdb applying MiXCR to the multiplex PCR reads. The sample carries approximately 600,000 distinct CDR3 sequences, about 20% recorded once. This TCR came from a man younger than 45 with Graves' ophthalmopathy. V and J are TRBV20-1 and TRBJ2-1; 9 bases match TRBD2. What was sequenced was blood. This CDR3 is CSATIRLAVSSYNEQFF. CDR3 nucleotides: TGCAGTGCCACTATCAGACTAGCGGTGAGCTCCTACAATGAGCAGTTCTTC.